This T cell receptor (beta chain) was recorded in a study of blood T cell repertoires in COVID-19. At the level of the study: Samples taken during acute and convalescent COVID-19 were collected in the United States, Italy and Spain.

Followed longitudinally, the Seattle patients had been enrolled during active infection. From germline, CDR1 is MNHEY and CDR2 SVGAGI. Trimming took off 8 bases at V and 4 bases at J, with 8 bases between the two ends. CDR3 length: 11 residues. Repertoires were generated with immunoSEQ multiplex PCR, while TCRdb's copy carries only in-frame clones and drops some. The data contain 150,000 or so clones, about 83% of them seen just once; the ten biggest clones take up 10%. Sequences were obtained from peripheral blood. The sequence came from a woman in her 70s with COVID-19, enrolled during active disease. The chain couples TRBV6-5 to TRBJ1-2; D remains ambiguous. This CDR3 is CASYSRYGYTF. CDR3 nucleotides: TGTGCCAGCTACAGTCGCTATGGCTACACCTTC.